Listed here are 3 T cell receptor beta chains from one sample, sequenced in a study of OX40 agonist ivuxolimab in advanced cancers. Generated by immunoSEQ multiplex PCR, the TCRdb table keeps only in-frame clones and is missing some. The sample lists roughly 62,000 clones, 85% occurring once. Sequencing used CD4+ or CD8+ T cells sorted from blood, obtained in a trial of the OX40 agonist ivuxolimab. The receptors were sampled from an adult with an advanced solid tumor such as melanoma, head and neck, liver or kidney cancer.

The CDR3 reads CAWSIPGRGRSEAFF. CDR3 DNA: TGTGCCTGGAGTATCCCCGGGAGGGGGCGAAGTGAAGCTTTCTTT. The rearrangement joins TRBV30 to TRBJ1-1, with 7 positions matching TRBD1. CDR1 is GTSNPN and CDR2 is SVGIG in the germline V gene (reference sequence). CDR3 length: 15 amino acids. The V and J ends lost 2 bases and 7 bases, in that order; junction bases with no gene match: 13.

This rearrangement joins TRBV6-6 to TRBJ1-5, with D hard to call. Trimming cost V 5 bases and J 1 base, with 15 bases left between them. The germline gives CDR1 MNHNY, CDR2 SVGAGI (reference sequence). This CDR3 is 16 amino acids long. The CDR3 DNA follows: TGTGCCAGCAGTGGAACACAAGGTAGAAGCAATCAGCCCCAGCATTTT. Amino acids: CASSGTQGRSNQPQHF.

V and J are TRBV7-9 and TRBJ2-2; tentatively, D is TRBD1 or TRBD2 (5 bases each). The CDR3 runs to 14 residues. Trimming stripped 0 bases from V and 4 bases from J, with 6 bases between. Germline loops: CDR1 SEHNR, CDR2 FQNEAQ (reference sequence). CDR3 DNA: TGTGCCAGCAGCTTAGCCGGGACCACCGGGGAGCTGTTTTTT. It specifies CASSLAGTTGELFF.